What follows are 9 T cell receptor beta chains derived from one specimen sequenced in a study of blood T cell repertoires in COVID-19. Repertoires were generated with immunoSEQ multiplex PCR, while TCRdb's copy carries only in-frame clones and drops some. This sample has around 200,000 clones, with roughly 87% found just once. Sequencing was done on a sample of PBMCs or T cells enriched from blood (not recorded which). These receptors originate from a man in his late teens or twenties with acute COVID-19.

The V and J genes are TRBV19 and TRBJ2-1; the match to TRBD1 covers 8 bases. Trimming took 5 bases from V and 3 from J; bases not matched to a gene: 6. Germline CDR1 reads LNHDA; CDR2 reads SQIVND (reference sequence). CDR3 length equals 15 residues. The CDR3 DNA sequence: TGTGCCAGTAGTCCCACGGGGACAGGCTACAATGAGCAGTTCTTC. It codes for CASSPTGTGYNEQFF.

This chain links TRBV20-1 with TRBJ2-7; 9 nucleotides agree with TRBD1. This CDR3 has 13 residues. Germline lookup yields CDR1 DFQATT and CDR2 SNEGSKA (reference sequence). V shed 6 bases, J shed 2 bases, and the junction held 5 bases outside the gene matches. CDR3 sequence reads: CSASDRGTYEQYF. CDR3 in DNA: TGCAGTGCGAGTGACAGGGGGACCTACGAGCAGTACTTC.

The genes are TRBV15 and TRBJ2-6; 7 bases match TRBD1. The V and J ends lost 4 bases and 4 bases, in that order; junction bases with no gene match: 7. This CDR3 contains 16 residues. Germline CDR1 is LNHNV and CDR2 is YYDKDF (reference sequence). The chain's CDR3 is CATSKSTGVGANVLTF. DNA for the CDR3: TGTGCCACCAGCAAATCCACAGGGGTCGGGGCCAACGTCCTGACTTTC.

This chain connects TRBV2 to TRBJ2-7; a weak D match, TRBD1 (6 bases). The CDR3 loop spans 15 amino acids. V was shortened by 3 bases and J by 3 bases, with 15 bases between the two germline ends. The V gene's germline CDR1 is SNHLY and CDR2 FYNNEI. In DNA, the CDR3 is TGTGCCAGCAGTGATACTGACAGGATTCGCTACGAGCAGTACTTC. Encoded protein: CASSDTDRIRYEQYF.

The chain joins TRBV5-5 to TRBJ1-2, with D perhaps TRBD1 (5 bases). There are 16 residues in the CDR3. Trimming removed 0 bases from V and 2 bases from J, with 14 bases in between. Germline CDR1 is SGHKS and CDR2 is YYEKEE (reference sequence). CDR3 sequence reads: CASSLAWGGGNYGYTF. In nucleotides, the CDR3 is TGTGCCAGCAGCTTGGCTTGGGGCGGTGGCAACTATGGCTACACCTTC.

The chain recombines TRBV10-2 with TRBJ1-5; a weak D match, TRBD1 (6 bases). Per germline, CDR1 WSHSY and CDR2 SAAADI. This CDR3 has 15 amino acids. V lost 8 bases and J lost 1, with 15 bases in between. The CDR3 coding sequence is TGCGCCAGCGGGGGAAGGGGGGGAAGCAATCAGCCCCAGCATTTT. This translates into CASGGRGGSNQPQHF.

This sequence joins TRBV16 and TRBJ1-5, with 9 bases matching TRBD1. The CDR3 sequence is 16 residues long. Per germline, CDR1 KGHSY and CDR2 FQNENV. Trimming cost V 6 bases and J 6 bases; bases outside gene matches: 12. For the CDR3, the DNA is TGTGCCAGCAGTCACCCCCTGGGACAGGGTTTTCAGCCCCAGCATTTT. This gives the protein CASSHPLGQGFQPQHF.

This chain links TRBV3-1 (or the pseudogene TRBV3-2) with TRBJ2-1, with 7 bases fitting TRBD2. This CDR3 spans 20 amino acids. CDR1 and CDR2 (germline): LGHDT, YNNKEL (reference sequence). The junction had 16 bases not matched to a gene; V was cut back by 1 base and J by 1 base. The CDR3 is CASSQARPSEGGGSYNEQFF. CDR3 nucleotide sequence: TGTGCCAGCAGCCAAGCCCGGCCGAGTGAGGGCGGGGGATCCTACAATGAGCAGTTCTTC.

The chain has TRBV19 and TRBJ2-7; the D gene is possibly TRBD1 (5 bases). Germline V gene sequence: CDR1 LNHDA, CDR2 SQIVND (reference sequence). V lost 1 base, J lost 6 bases, and 7 bases lay in between. The CDR3 runs 12 residues. The CDR3 coding sequence is TGTGCCAGTAGTATAGGGGGCCGCGAGCAGTACTTC. Its protein product is CASSIGGREQYF.